Below are 12 T cell receptor beta chains sequenced from a single sample in a study of blood T cell repertoires in COVID-19 (TCRdb year 2020). To prepare the library, the immunoSEQ multiplex PCR assay was applied. The clones in this table, taken by TCRdb from immuneACCESS, are in-frame only. Not every clone is retained; where verified, under half of the shortfall comes from an unresolved V gene, and the cause of the rest is unknown. This sample is represented by nearly 250,000 clones; approximately 86% of them were singletons. The leading ten clones occupy around 1.7% of the sample. Sequencing was carried out using peripheral blood. The receptors here all came from a woman between 55 and 75 years old who had recovered from COVID-19.

The genes are TRBV4-1 and TRBJ2-3, with 8 positions matching TRBD1. Germline V gene lookup returns CDR1 MGHRA and CDR2 YSYEKL. V lost 2 bases and J lost 2; bases outside the gene matches: 6. The CDR3 has 16 residues. CDR3 region: CASSQQGAEHTDTQYF. Here the CDR3 DNA reads TGCGCCAGCAGCCAACAGGGGGCCGAACACACAGATACGCAGTATTTT.

The rearrangement uses TRBV7-2 and TRBJ1-1; TRBD1 is a possible D gene (5 bases). This CDR3 region has 11 residues. V shed 4 bases and J shed 10 bases, with 10 bases lying between them. The germline V gene has CDR1 SGHTA and CDR2 FQGNSA. The CDR3 region is CASSSLGGAFF. The CDR3 DNA is TGTGCCAGCAGCTCTTTGGGGGGAGCTTTCTTT.

The chain links TRBV5-4 to TRBJ2-2; D ambiguous. From germline, CDR1 is SGHNT and CDR2 YYREEE (reference sequence). Trimming removed 0 bases from V and 2 bases from J, with 8 bases in between. This CDR3 region has 15 residues. The CDR3 DNA follows: TGTGCCAGCAGCTTGGGGCAACCTAACACCGGGGAGCTGTTTTTT. As protein: CASSLGQPNTGELFF.

The chain joins TRBV4-3 to TRBJ2-7, with D tentatively TRBD2 (5 bases). V lost 6 bases and J lost 2, with 11 bases in between. CDR3 size: 13 residues. Germline V gene data show CDR1 as LGHNA and CDR2 as YSLEER. The CDR3 DNA is TGCGCCAGCAGTCGGAGACTAACCTACGAGCAGTACTTC. As protein: CASSRRLTYEQYF.

This clone was observed once. This rearrangement joins TRBV28 to TRBJ1-1; the match to TRBD1 covers 8 bases. V trimming: 8 bases; J trimming: 12 bases; junction bases outside the gene matches: 8. This CDR3 is built from 11 residues. Germline lookup yields CDR1 MDHEN and CDR2 SYDVKM. The CDR3 sequence is CASQDRAATFF. The CDR3 bases are TGTGCCAGCCAGGACAGGGCTGCAACTTTCTTT.

CDR3 sequence reads: CASTWGGTQYF. For the CDR3, the DNA is TGTGCCAGCACATGGGGGGGGACCCAGTACTTC. The chain has TRBV27 and TRBJ2-5, with 7 bases matching TRBD2. CDR3 length: 11 amino acids. V was clipped by 7 bases and J by 7 bases; unmatched bases: 3. The germline gives CDR1 MNHEY, CDR2 SMNVEV (reference sequence).

In the case of this clone: The sample carries other DNA sequences with the same CDR3. The V and J genes are TRBV29-1 and TRBJ1-1; TRBD1 is a possible D gene (5 bases). CDR1 is SQVTM, CDR2 ANQGSEA, per germline. Trimming stripped 4 bases from V and 3 bases from J, with 9 bases between. This CDR3 is 12 amino acids long. The CDR3 sequence is CSVGRGDTEAFF. The CDR3 DNA sequence: TGCAGCGTTGGGCGGGGCGACACTGAAGCTTTCTTT.

The chain has TRBV18 and TRBJ2-2; TRBD1 matches at 8 bases. V trimming: 0 bases; J trimming: 4 bases; junction bases outside the gene matches: 4. Germline V gene lookup returns CDR1 KGHSH and CDR2 LQKENI. The CDR3 runs 16 residues. The CDR3 loop is CASSPPDRVGTGELFF. CDR3 DNA sequence: TGTGCCAGCTCACCACCGGACAGGGTGGGCACCGGGGAGCTGTTTTTT.

The gene calls are TRBV28 and TRBJ2-1, with TRBD2 identical over 7 bases. Germline V gives CDR1 MDHEN, CDR2 SYDVKM. The CDR3 runs 15 residues. Trimming cost V 3 bases and J 6 bases; bases outside gene matches: 8. CDR3 nucleotide sequence: TGTGCCAGCAGTTTTACCGGGACTACATCCAATGAGCAGTTCTTC. Translated: CASSFTGTTSNEQFF.

The J gene is TRBJ1-3, the V gene TRBV28, with TRBD1 identical over 10 bases. This CDR3 has 13 residues. Germline CDR1 is MDHEN and CDR2 is SYDVKM. V trimming: 10 bases; J trimming: 6 bases; junction bases outside the gene matches: 6. The CDR3 nucleotides read TGTGCCACCGGGACAGGGGTTGAAAACACCATATATTTT. It is translated as CATGTGVENTIYF.

The chain has TRBV19 and TRBJ2-7; 12 bases map to TRBD1. After removal of 4 bases from V and 3 bases from J, the junction contained 7 bases not matched to a gene. Germline assignment: CDR1 LNHDA and CDR2 SQIVND (reference sequence). The CDR3 covers 16 residues. The chain's CDR3 is CASSKVGTGGYYEQYF. The CDR3 DNA follows: TGTGCCAGTAGTAAAGTCGGGACAGGGGGCTACTACGAGCAGTACTTC.

V and J are TRBV3-1 (or the pseudogene TRBV3-2) and TRBJ2-2; the D gene is possibly TRBD1 (6 bases). This CDR3 has 16 residues. Germline assignment: CDR1 LGHDT and CDR2 YNNKEL (reference sequence). Trimming pared 1 base from V and 5 bases from J, leaving 14 bases between. The CDR3 nucleotides read TGTGCCAGCAGCCAAGTTGAGGGGACACTAACCGGGGAGCTGTTTTTT. It encodes CASSQVEGTLTGELFF.